The 9 T cell receptor beta chains in this list originate from one sample, sequenced in a study of Graves' ophthalmopathy and Graves' hyperthyroidism. Amplifying from RNA transcripts, the study obtained TCR beta CDR3 regions. HTBI primers served in a first-round RT-PCR, which a second-round multiplex PCR followed. Using its own MiXCR run on the multiplex PCR reads, TCRdb lists one record per CDR3 protein. This table holds hundreds of thousands of distinct CDR3 sequences, around 42% found once. Input material: peripheral blood. The origin of the receptors is an adult man with Graves' ophthalmopathy.

The V and J genes are TRBV7-2 and TRBJ2-7, with TRBD2 matching over 8 bases. Germline lookup yields CDR1 SGHTA and CDR2 FQGNSA. This CDR3 is built from 14 residues. V shed 0 bases, J shed 6 bases, and the junction held 4 bases outside the gene matches. CDR3 nucleotide sequence: TGTGCCAGCAGCTTAGCAGGCGGGGGGCGCGAGCAGTACTTC. Protein sequence: CASSLAGGGREQYF. Full variable domain (outside the CDR3, taken from reference TRBV7-2 and TRBJ2-7): GAGVSQSPSNKVTEKGKDVELRCDPISGHTALYWYRQSLGQGLEFLIYFQGNSAPDKSGLPSDRFSAERTGGSVSTLTIQRTQQEDSAVYLCASSLAGGGREQYFGPGTRLTVT.

This sequence joins TRBV2 and TRBJ1-5, with unresolved D. Germline V gives CDR1 SNHLY, CDR2 FYNNEI. The V end was cut by 1 base, the J end by 0 bases, with 7 bases between. The CDR3 runs 15 residues. CDR3 loop: CASSEGPYSNQPQHF. CDR3 sequence (DNA): TGTGCCAGCAGTGAAGGGCCCTATAGCAATCAGCCCCAGCATTTT.

The V call is TRBV27, the J call TRBJ1-5; possibly TRBD1 for D (5 bases). This CDR3 spans 17 amino acids. CDR1 is MNHEY, CDR2 SMNVEV, per germline (reference sequence). The V end lost 0 bases, the J end lost 0 bases, and 12 bases lay between the germline ends. The CDR3 reads CASSLSGTAYSNQPQHF. The CDR3 nucleotides are TGTGCCAGCAGTTTATCGGGGACGGCCTATAGCAATCAGCCCCAGCATTTT.

The chain employs TRBV29-1 and TRBJ1-5; D gene ambiguous. The CDR3 covers 14 residues. The germline V gene encodes CDR1 SQVTM and CDR2 ANQGSEA. V lost 6 bases and J 3 bases, leaving 15 bases between the germline ends. The CDR3 DNA reads TGCAGCGTGAAGATTCGGGGAGACAATCAGCCCCAGCATTTT. Protein product: CSVKIRGDNQPQHF.

The chain joins TRBV7-9 to TRBJ2-5; no clear D gene. V lost 0 bases and J lost 9, with 23 bases in between. The V gene's germline CDR1 is SEHNR and CDR2 FQNEAQ (reference sequence). This CDR3 has 17 amino acids. The CDR3 nucleotides are TGTGCCAGCAGCTTAGCGGTAGGCACTGCCGGGCTCCGAGCCCAGTACTTC. The encoded protein is CASSLAVGTAGLRAQYF.

This clonotype was picked up a small number of times. J is TRBJ2-7 and V is TRBV9; the D gene is possibly TRBD1 (5 bases). Germline V CDR1 and CDR2: SGDLS, YYNGEE. V gave up 4 bases and J gave up 1 base, with 9 bases separating them. The CDR3 sequence is 13 residues long. The CDR3 nucleotides read TGTGCCAGCAGCCCTCGACAGTCCTACGAGCAGTACTTC. It is translated as CASSPRQSYEQYF.

The V and J genes are TRBV4-1 and TRBJ1-2, with D unresolved. CDR3 size: 13 residues. The germline V and J ends were trimmed by 2 bases and 2 bases, with 6 bases remaining between them. The V gene's germline CDR1 is MGHRA and CDR2 YSYEKL. CDR3 nucleotides: TGCGCCAGCAGCCAAAGAGAGAACTATGGCTACACCTTC. This codes for CASSQRENYGYTF.

This clonotype turned up a few times. The chain links TRBV20-1 to TRBJ1-2; tentatively, D is TRBD1 (5 bases). The V gene's germline CDR1 is DFQATT and CDR2 SNEGSKA (reference sequence). The CDR3 is 12 amino acids. Between the trimmed V and J ends, which lost 5 bases and 4 bases, there was a span of 11 bases. Here the CDR3 reads CSASTVFYGYTF. DNA of the CDR3: TGCAGTGCTTCGACAGTTTTCTATGGCTACACCTTC.

The J gene is TRBJ1-4, the V gene TRBV4-1; unclear D gene. The V gene lost 1 base and the J gene lost 6 bases, with 12 bases spanning the gap. Germline loops: CDR1 MGHRA, CDR2 YSYEKL. This CDR3 has 15 amino acids. CDR3 coding DNA: TGCGCCAGCAGCCAAGTGACACCGGGGTATGAAAAACTGTTTTTT. It codes for CASSQVTPGYEKLFF.